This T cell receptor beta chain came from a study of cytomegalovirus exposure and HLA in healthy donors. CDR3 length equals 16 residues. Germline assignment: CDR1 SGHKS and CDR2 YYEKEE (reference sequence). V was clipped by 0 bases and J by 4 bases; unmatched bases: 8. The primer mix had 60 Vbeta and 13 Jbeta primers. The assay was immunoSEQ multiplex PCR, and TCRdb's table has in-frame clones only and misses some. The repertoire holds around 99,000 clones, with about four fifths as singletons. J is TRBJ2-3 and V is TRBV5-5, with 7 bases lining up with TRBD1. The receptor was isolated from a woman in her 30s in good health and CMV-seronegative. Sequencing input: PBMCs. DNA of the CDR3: TGTGCCAGCAGCTTGGGAAGGGGAACAGGGGCAGATACGCAGTATTTT. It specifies CASSLGRGTGADTQYF.